Below are 32 T cell receptor beta chains sequenced from a single sample in a study of T cells in Graves' hyperthyroidism and ophthalmopathy. Authors of the study amplified TCR beta CDR3 regions from RNA transcripts. The HTBI set primed first-round TCR CDR3 RT-PCR. TCRdb reprocessed the multiplex PCR reads with MiXCR, giving one entry per CDR3 protein. The sample includes about 840,000 distinct CDR3 sequences, roughly 40% seen only once; the top ten take around 9.3%. Source material: blood. Receptors were obtained from a man between 18 and 29 years old with Graves' hyperthyroidism.

This clonotype was recorded at least ten times. Relative to the germline gene, one junction end is altered; a read error may explain this. The chain recombines TRBV2 with TRBJ2-7; 11 bases match TRBD2. Germline loops: CDR1 SNHLY, CDR2 FYNNEI. The CDR3 is made up of 13 amino acids. The CDR3 coding sequence is TGTGCCAGCAGTGAAGCCCCGGGACTAGCGGCCGACTTC. Translating it yields CASSEAPGLAADF.

This clonotype was observed at least ten times. This chain connects TRBV15 to TRBJ2-7; TRBD2 matches 13 bases. The CDR3 runs 14 residues. Germline V gene data show CDR1 as LNHNV and CDR2 as YYDKDF (reference sequence). V gave up 5 bases and J gave up 5 bases; unmatched junction bases: 3. CDR3 amino acids: CATSEGLAGDEQYF. DNA for the CDR3: TGTGCCACCAGCGAAGGACTAGCGGGGGACGAGCAGTACTTC.

This clonotype came up a few times. This chain uses TRBV12-3 or TRBV12-4 with TRBJ1-4; 11 positions match TRBD1. J was trimmed by 8 bases and V by 5 bases; bases with no gene match: 10. The length of the CDR3 is 16 residues. The CDR3 DNA is TGTGCCAGCAGTCGAGACCGGACAGGGGGCCTGGAAAAACTGTTTTTT. This codes for CASSRDRTGGLEKLFF.

This chain connects TRBV7-8 to TRBJ1-5, with TRBD1 as a possible D gene (5 bases). Germline V gene sequence: CDR1 SGHVS, CDR2 FQNEAQ. V was clipped by 5 bases and J by 3 bases, with 17 bases between them. This CDR3 has 16 residues. CDR3 nucleotide sequence: TGTGCCAGCAGCCAAGAGGGCCAAGGGGACAATCAGCCCCAGCATTTT. Translation gives CASSQEGQGDNQPQHF.

The chain links TRBV2 to TRBJ2-2, with TRBD2 identical over 10 bases. CDR1 SNHLY and CDR2 FYNNEI come from the germline V gene. The CDR3 sequence is 17 residues long. Unmatched junction bases numbered 10, after V lost 6 bases and J lost 3 bases. CDR3 amino acids: CASSETTSGTYTGELFF. CDR3 nucleotides: TGTGCCAGCAGCGAGACCACTAGCGGGACTTACACCGGGGAGCTGTTTTTT.

This clonotype was detected ten times or more. The CDR3 DNA reads TGTGCCATCAGTGAGTCGCGGGCACAGGGACAAGAGACCCAGTACTTC. Translated, it gives CAISESRAQGQETQYF. The chain carries TRBV10-3 and TRBJ2-5; D is perhaps TRBD1 (6 bases). Trimming removed 0 bases at V and 2 bases at J, with 13 bases between. This CDR3 region has 16 residues. Germline CDR1 reads ENHRY; CDR2 reads SYGVKD.

The rearrangement joins TRBV5-6 to TRBJ1-1, with a possible D match to TRBD1 (5 bases). CDR1 is SGHDT, CDR2 YYEEEE, per germline. The CDR3 covers 14 residues. The V gene lost 5 bases and the J gene lost 5 bases, with 16 bases spanning the gap. This CDR3 reads CASSPDYEGTEAFF. The CDR3 coding sequence is TGTGCCAGCAGTCCGGACTATGAGGGGACTGAAGCTTTCTTT.

The J gene is TRBJ2-7, the V gene TRBV7-2; 7 bases fit TRBD2. Germline V gene lookup returns CDR1 SGHTA and CDR2 FQGNSA. J was trimmed by 6 bases and V by 4 bases; bases with no gene match: 9. The CDR3 spans 14 residues. The CDR3 loop is CASSSLPGGGEQYF. In nucleotides, the CDR3 is TGTGCCAGCAGCTCCTTACCGGGAGGAGGCGAGCAGTACTTC.

V usage is TRBV29-1 and J usage is TRBJ2-3; D is possibly TRBD2 (5 bases). V lost 4 bases and J lost 4, with 6 bases in between. CDR3 length: 11 residues. Germline V CDR1 and CDR2: SQVTM, ANQGSEA. Here the CDR3 DNA reads TGCAGCGTTGCGAGGGCAGATACGCAGTATTTT. The encoded protein is CSVARADTQYF.

As for this clonotype: A much larger clone differs from this one at a single base, so this may be a read error. This sequence joins TRBV2 and TRBJ1-5; no definite D call. This CDR3 spans 13 amino acids. CDR1 and CDR2 from the germline V gene are SNHLY and FYNNEI. Trimming pared 3 bases from V and 4 bases from J, leaving 7 bases between. CDR3: CASSEDHNQPQHF. CDR3 in DNA: TGTGCCAGCAGTGAGGACCATAATCAGCCCCAGCATTTT.

This clonotype was picked up many times. The V gene is TRBV10-3, the J gene TRBJ2-2; D not certain. Per germline, CDR1 ENHRY and CDR2 SYGVKD. This CDR3 region has 12 residues. Trimming cost V 2 bases and J 7 bases, with 5 bases left between them. The CDR3 sequence: CAISERNGELFF. CDR3 in DNA: TGTGCCATCAGTGAGAGGAACGGGGAGCTGTTTTTT.

This clonotype was seen at least ten times. A much larger clone differs from this one at a single base, so this may be a read error. This chain connects TRBV7-9 to TRBJ1-1, with D unclear. Germline CDR1 and CDR2: SEHNR and FQNEAQ (reference sequence). This CDR3 comprises 13 residues. V dropped 7 bases and J dropped 1 base, with 10 bases sitting between them. The CDR3 DNA follows: TGTGCCAGCACCTTGGTCCAGAACACTGAAGCTTTCTTT. This encodes CASTLVQNTEAFF.

The chain joins TRBV7-3 to TRBJ1-2, with D uncertain. CDR1 SGHTA and CDR2 FQGTGA come from the germline V gene. Trimming removed 9 bases from V and 8 bases from J, with 19 bases in between. This CDR3 has 13 residues. As DNA, the CDR3 is TGTGCCAGAAGCCTCGGAGGGCGTGAGGGCTACACCTTC. It specifies CARSLGGREGYTF.

The chain uses TRBV29-1 and TRBJ2-7, with D perhaps matching TRBD1 (6 bases). CDR3 length: 10 residues. Germline-derived CDR1 and CDR2 are SQVTM and ANQGSEA. CDR3 region: CRPGTFEQYF. CDR3 bases: TGCAGGCCCGGGACATTCGAGCAGTACTTC.

The rearrangement joins TRBV10-3 to TRBJ2-7, with D perhaps TRBD2 (6 bases). CDR3 length: 10 residues. Per the germline V gene, CDR1 is ENHRY and CDR2 is SYGVKD. The ends were cut back, 11 bases at V and 1 base at J, with 6 bases in the middle. The DNA of the CDR3 is TGTGCCGGACTATCCTACGAGCAGTACTTC. Translating it yields CAGLSYEQYF.

This clonotype has just one count. V usage is TRBV20-1 and J usage is TRBJ2-7; maybe TRBD1 (5 bases). V lost 4 bases, J lost 1 base, and 14 bases lay in between. The germline gives CDR1 DFQATT, CDR2 SNEGSKA (reference sequence). This CDR3 contains 14 residues. Here the CDR3 reads CSAMIYDSSYEQYF. The CDR3 DNA is TGCAGTGCTATGATATATGACAGTTCCTACGAGCAGTACTTC.

The chain links TRBV12-3 or TRBV12-4 to TRBJ2-5; perhaps TRBD2 as D (5 bases). The CDR3 covers 12 residues. The V and J ends lost 8 bases and 2 bases respectively, with 9 bases between them. The CDR3 sequence: CASSERQETQYF. CDR3 in DNA: TGTGCCAGCTCGGAGCGGCAAGAGACCCAGTACTTC.

As to this clonotype: This may be a read error, as it is one base from a much larger clone. This chain links TRBV2 with TRBJ1-3; D is ambiguous. Germline values: CDR1 SNHLY, CDR2 FYNNEI. Trimming cost V 4 bases and J 11 bases, with 12 bases left between them. The CDR3 contains 12 residues. CDR3 nucleotide sequence: TGTGCCAGCAGTGGAGACTCCTCCGCCATATATTTT. Translation gives CASSGDSSAIYF.

This clonotype was counted many times. The CDR3: CASSLAGYAYEQYF. For the CDR3, the DNA is TGTGCCAGCAGCTTAGCAGGGTATGCGTACGAGCAGTACTTC. This chain uses TRBV7-2 with TRBJ2-7; D gene unclear. Germline loops: CDR1 SGHTA, CDR2 FQGNSA. Trimming shortened V by 0 bases and J by 4 bases, and 10 bases separated the two germline ends. The CDR3 consists of 14 residues.

In its sample, this clonotype was seen many times. The V gene is TRBV10-3, the J gene TRBJ2-7; D remains ambiguous. This CDR3 region has 11 residues. Germline values: CDR1 ENHRY, CDR2 SYGVKD. The V end was cut by 2 bases, the J end by 6 bases, with 5 bases between. The CDR3 nucleotides read TGTGCCATCAGTGAGAGTGTCGAGCAGTACTTC. Amino acids: CAISESVEQYF.

The CDR3 sequence is CASSKPGTGSYEQYF. DNA of the CDR3: TGTGCCAGCAGCAAACCTGGGACGGGCTCCTACGAGCAGTACTTC. The chain combines TRBV7-2 with TRBJ2-7; possibly TRBD1 or TRBD2 for D (5 bases each). The CDR3 contains 15 residues. V shed 5 bases and J shed 0 bases, with 14 bases lying between them. Germline CDR1 reads SGHTA; CDR2 reads FQGNSA.

This clonotype was counted a few times. Compared with germline, one end of the junction differs, possibly owing to a read error. The chain is built from TRBV7-8 and TRBJ1-1; D is uncertain. This CDR3 has 13 amino acids. In germline, CDR1 is SGHVS, CDR2 FQNEAQ. The CDR3 loop is CASSQDTWGEAFF. DNA of the CDR3: TGCGCCAGCAGCCAAGATACCTGGGGAGAAGCTTTCTTT.

This clonotype was picked up many times. The genes are TRBV29-1 and TRBJ1-1; D not certain. Germline CDR1 and CDR2: SQVTM and ANQGSEA. The CDR3 is 14 amino acids. The V and J ends lost 5 bases and 1 base respectively, with 14 bases between them. This chain's CDR3 is CSVTPRSPNTEAFF. The CDR3 DNA reads as TGCAGCGTTACCCCTCGATCTCCGAACACTGAAGCTTTCTTT.

In this sample, this clonotype turned up many times. CDR3 region: CASSPRSGQLVYGYTF. The DNA for the CDR3 is TGTGCCAGCAGCCCCCGAAGTGGACAGCTAGTGTATGGCTACACCTTC. The chain links TRBV13 to TRBJ1-2; the D gene is possibly TRBD1 (6 bases). The CDR3 sequence is 16 residues long. Germline loops: CDR1 PRHDT, CDR2 FYEKMQ (reference sequence). Trimming left V 5 bases short and J 5 bases short, with 21 bases between.

For the CDR3, the DNA is TGTGCCAGCAGCAACGTCGGGGAAAAACTGTTTTTT. Residues: CASSNVGEKLFF. The chain is built from TRBV9 and TRBJ1-4; no reliable D call. Between the trimmed V and J ends, which lost 4 bases and 8 bases, there was a span of 9 bases. This CDR3 spans 12 amino acids. Germline V gives CDR1 SGDLS, CDR2 YYNGEE.

This clonotype was seen a few times. The chain is built from TRBV2 and TRBJ2-7; 8 nucleotides line up with TRBD1. In germline, CDR1 is SNHLY, CDR2 FYNNEI. V shed 6 bases, J shed 4 bases, and the junction held 5 bases outside the gene matches. The CDR3 sequence is 13 residues long. As DNA, the CDR3 is TGTGCCAGCAGCCAGGGACAGGAGTACGAGCAGTACTTC. This encodes CASSQGQEYEQYF.

This clonotype came up a few times. V is TRBV19 and J is TRBJ1-1; D might be TRBD1 (5 bases). The V gene lost 8 bases and the J gene lost 5 bases, with 15 bases spanning the gap. CDR3 length: 13 amino acids. Germline CDR1 and CDR2: LNHDA and SQIVND (reference sequence). Written as DNA, the CDR3 is TGTGCCAGTGGGGCAAGCGGAGGGACTGAAGCTTTCTTT. Translating gives CASGASGGTEAFF.

There are many counts of this clonotype. The genes are TRBV15 and TRBJ1-6, with no clear D. Trimming pared 0 bases from V and 12 bases from J, leaving 21 bases between. The CDR3 contains 17 residues. CDR1 and CDR2 (germline): LNHNV, YYDKDF (reference sequence). The CDR3 nucleotides are TGTGCCACCAGCAGAGATCCAGTTCGGTGGCCGTTATTACCCCTCCACTTT. Protein sequence: CATSRDPVRWPLLPLHF. The entire variable domain, with the rest obtained from reference TRBV15 and TRBJ1-6, is as follows: DAMVIQNPRYQVTQFGKPVTLSCSQTLNHNVMYWYQQKSSQAPKLLFHYYDKDFNNEADTPDNFQSRRPNTSFCFLDIRSPGLGDTAMYLCATSRDPVRWPLLPLHFGNGTRLTVT.

The chain links TRBV7-9 to TRBJ2-3; D possibly corresponds to TRBD2 (6 bases). The CDR3 spans 16 residues. Deletions cut 2 bases from V and 3 bases from J, with 15 bases between. Germline V gene lookup returns CDR1 SEHNR and CDR2 FQNEAQ (reference sequence). The CDR3 DNA reads as TGTGCCAGCAGCTTATGGAGGGAGTTGAAGACAGATACGCAGTATTTT. Translating it yields CASSLWRELKTDTQYF.

This clonotype was recorded many times. The chain couples TRBV20-1 to TRBJ1-5; D may be TRBD1 (5 bases). Trimming shortened V by 0 bases and J by 7 bases, and 7 bases separated the two germline ends. Germline-derived CDR1 and CDR2 are DFQATT and SNEGSKA (reference sequence). This CDR3 spans 12 amino acids. For the CDR3, the DNA is TGCAGTGCTAGAGATTGGGACCAGCCCCAGCATTTT. This codes for CSARDWDQPQHF.

Concerning this clonotype itself: Sequence at one end of the junction differs from germline and may be a read error. The genes are TRBV5-1 and TRBJ1-1; weak D call: TRBD1 (6 bases). The CDR3 is 12 residues long. Germline V lookup: CDR1 SGHRS, CDR2 YFSETQ. The CDR3 protein is CASSFDRLEAFF. CDR3 DNA: TGTGCCAGCAGCTTCGACAGGCTTGAAGCTTTCTTT.

On this clonotype itself: At one end the junction does not follow the germline gene, possibly because of a read error. The genes are TRBV11-3 and TRBJ2-6; D unresolved. The CDR3 is 13 amino acids. The V gene's germline CDR1 is SGHNT and CDR2 YENEEA. CDR3 in amino acids: CASDLSRANVLTF. The DNA of the CDR3 is TGTGCCAGCGACCTCTCTAGGGCCAACGTCCTGACTTTC.